This T cell receptor (beta chain) was sequenced in a study of blood T cell repertoires in COVID-19. Study in general: There were acute and convalescent COVID-19 samples, and they came from the United States, Italy and Spain. T cells, B-cell-depleted T cells, or PBMCs provided the cDNA or gDNA that served as material.

Method: immunoSEQ multiplex PCR; TCRdb's copy keeps in-frame clones and lacks some. The table shows a few hundred thousand clones, with around 85% occurring only once. This CDR3 spans 14 amino acids. The germline V gene encodes CDR1 SGHTS and CDR2 YDEGEE. With 0 bases clipped from V and 5 bases from J, the junction kept 4 bases outside the gene matches. Participant reports of clinical history set cohort assignment. Recovery among Cohort 3 donors was established by two negative PCRs, clearance, or symptom resolution. V usage is TRBV5-8 and J usage is TRBJ1-1, with TRBD1 identical over 7 bases. The sample was PBMCs or T cells enriched from blood (not recorded which). This TCR was recovered from a woman between 55 and 75 years old who had recovered from COVID-19. The DNA of the CDR3 is TGTGCCAGCAGCTTGGGCAGGGGGAGGACTGAAGCTTTCTTT. Protein product: CASSLGRGRTEAFF.